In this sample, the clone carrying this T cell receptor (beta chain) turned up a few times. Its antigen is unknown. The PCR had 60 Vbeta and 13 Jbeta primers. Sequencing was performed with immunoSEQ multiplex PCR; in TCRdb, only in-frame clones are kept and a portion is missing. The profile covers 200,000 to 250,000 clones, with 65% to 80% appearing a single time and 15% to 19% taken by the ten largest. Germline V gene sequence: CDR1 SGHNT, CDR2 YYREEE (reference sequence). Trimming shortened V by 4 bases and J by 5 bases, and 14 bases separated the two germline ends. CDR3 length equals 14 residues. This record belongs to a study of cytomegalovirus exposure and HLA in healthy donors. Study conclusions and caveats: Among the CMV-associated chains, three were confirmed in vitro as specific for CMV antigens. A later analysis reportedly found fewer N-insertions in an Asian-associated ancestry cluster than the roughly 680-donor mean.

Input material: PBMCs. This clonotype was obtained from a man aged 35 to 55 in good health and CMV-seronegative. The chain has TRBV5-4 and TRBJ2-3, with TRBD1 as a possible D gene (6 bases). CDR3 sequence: CASSPEGVLDTQYF. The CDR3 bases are TGTGCCAGCAGCCCCGAGGGGGTACTAGATACGCAGTATTTT. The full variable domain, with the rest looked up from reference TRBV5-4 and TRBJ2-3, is ETGVTQSPTHLIKTRGQQVTLRCSSQSGHNTVSWYQQALGQGPQFIFQYYREEENGRGNFPPRFSGLQFPNYSSELNVNALELDDSALYLCASSPEGVLDTQYFGPGTRLTVL.